The T cell receptor (beta chain) under discussion was sequenced for a study of neurological immune-mediated disorders. This clonotype was seen repeatedly, ten times or more. V was clipped by 1 base and J by 7 bases, with 14 bases between them. Germline V CDR1 and CDR2: DFQATT, SNEGSKA (reference sequence). This CDR3 spans 14 amino acids. TCRdb re-called the 5' RACE reads through MiXCR, storing one row per CDR3 protein. The data contain about 52,000 distinct CDR3 sequences, about 3.7% of them singletons. The TCR comes from a man aged 60 to 75 with multiple sclerosis. Sample: PBMCs. The V gene is TRBV20-1, the J gene TRBJ2-1; D might be TRBD1 (6 bases). In DNA, the CDR3 is TGCAGTGCTAGAGGAGACCAGGGGCGGAATGAGCAGTTCTTC. It translates to CSARGDQGRNEQFF.